This is a list of T cell receptor beta chains from one sample in a study of control samples from healthy donors and cancer patients. Only in-frame clones appear in the TCRdb table, and some are missing; sequencing was by immunoSEQ multiplex PCR. The profile shows roughly 55,000 clones, roughly 90% of them singletons. Specimen: PBMCs. These receptor sequences come from a man aged 40-49 years with colorectal cancer. CDR3s include the opening cysteine and the closing phenylalanine or tryptophan. D genes are given only for firm matches. Some rows mark clone size as missing; the rest say once, few, many or name a class of expanded clone.

d_gene	v_gene	abundance	j_gene	CDR3nt	CDR3aa
NA	TRBV18	NA	TRBJ1-2	TGTGCCAGCTCACCGAGACAGGAAAATAACTATGGCTACACCTTC	CASSPRQENNYGYTF
NA	TRBV29-1	few	TRBJ1-2	TGCAGCGTTGGCGGGACAACGACTGGCTACACCTTC	CSVGGTTTGYTF
NA	TRBV5-6	NA	TRBJ1-4	TGTGCCAGCAGCTTTAGGACCGGGCAGAAGGAAAAACTGTTTTTT	CASSFRTGQKEKLFF
NA	TRBV4-3	NA	TRBJ2-1	TGCGCCAGCAGCCAACAAGGGTCGGGCAGGCCCAATGAGCAGTTCTTC	CASSQQGSGRPNEQFF
NA	TRBV19	NA	TRBJ1-2	TGTGCCAGTAGTATTCCAGGGGTGGAGTCCAACTATGGCTACACCTTC	CASSIPGVESNYGYTF
TRBD1	TRBV30	NA	TRBJ2-7	TGTGCCTGGAGTGTCGAAACGGGACAGGGGGCTTACGAGCAGTACTTC	CAWSVETGQGAYEQYF
NA	TRBV18	NA	TRBJ1-2	TGTGCCAGCTCAAAAGGGGGGAACAGCGACCTATGGGTTGGCTACACCTTC	CASSKGGNSDLWVGYTF
TRBD1	TRBV3-1/TRBV3-2	NA	TRBJ2-5	TGTGCCAGCAGCCTCGGGACAGGGGGCGTCGAGACCCAGTACTTC	CASSLGTGGVETQYF
NA	TRBV7-3	NA	TRBJ2-5	TGTGCCAGCAGCTTAACACCGAAACTGGGGACCCAGTACTTC	CASSLTPKLGTQYF
TRBD2	TRBV9	NA	TRBJ2-5	TGTGCCAGCAGCGTAGTTAGCGGGGGTGCGGAGACCCAGTACTTC	CASSVVSGGAETQYF
NA	TRBV5-1	NA	TRBJ1-2	TGCGCCAGCAGCGCCGCCCGCCCGGACTCCGGCTACACCTTC	CASSAARPDSGYTF
TRBD1	TRBV19	NA	TRBJ2-5	TGTGCCAGTAGTATACTAGTCTCAGGGGGTGAGACCCAGTACTTC	CASSILVSGGETQYF
TRBD1	TRBV27	NA	TRBJ2-7	TGTGCCAGCAGTTTAGGGGGCTTCCAGGGGGCTTTATACGAGCAGTACTTC	CASSLGGFQGALYEQYF
NA	TRBV11-3	NA	TRBJ2-1	TGTGCCAGCAGCTTCGGACTCCAGAACAATGAGCAGTTCTTC	CASSFGLQNNEQFF
NA	TRBV11-2	NA	TRBJ2-5	TGTGCCAGCAGCCGGGAACGGAGGGAGACCCAGTACTTC	CASSRERRETQYF
NA	TRBV19	NA	TRBJ2-1	TGTGCCAGCAGGCAGAGGAGGGGGCCCTACAATGAGCAGTTCTTC	CASRQRRGPYNEQFF
TRBD2	TRBV11-2	few	TRBJ2-5	TGTGCCAGCAGCCACCCTAGCGGGGGGGCCGGGGGGACCCAGTACTTC	CASSHPSGGAGGTQYF
NA	TRBV19	NA	TRBJ1-2	TGTGCCAGTAGCCAAAGACAGTCTAACTATGGCTACACCTTC	CASSQRQSNYGYTF
NA	TRBV7-9	NA	TRBJ1-6	TGTGCCAGCGGAACGGTGTACATCCCCCTCCACTTT	CASGTVYIPLHF
NA	TRBV30	NA	TRBJ2-7	TGTGCCTTGGAGTTGGTCCTCTCCTACGAGCAGTACTTC	CALELVLSYEQYF
NA	TRBV6-1	NA	TRBJ1-4	TGTGCCAGCAGTGAAGGGACAACAACTAATGAAAAACTGTTTTTT	CASSEGTTTNEKLFF
NA	TRBV3-1/TRBV3-2	NA	TRBJ2-7	TGTGCCAGCAGCCATCGGGGTGCAGGGAGTCCAGAGCAGTACTTC	CASSHRGAGSPEQYF
NA	TRBV2	NA	TRBJ2-1	TGTGCCAGCAGCGACTTAGCCGGACAGTCAAATGAGCAGTTCTTC	CASSDLAGQSNEQFF
NA	TRBV19	NA	TRBJ1-1	TGTGCCAGTAGTACCCCGAGAGGGATGAACACTGAAGCTTTCTTT	CASSTPRGMNTEAFF
TRBD2	TRBV20-1	NA	TRBJ2-2	TGCAGTGCCCGGGGACTAGGAAGGCTGTTTTTT	CSARGLGRLFF
NA	TRBV25-1	NA	TRBJ2-7	TGTGCCAGCAGTGACCTACAGGGCCCTACCTACGAGCAGTACTTC	CASSDLQGPTYEQYF
NA	TRBV4-2	NA	TRBJ2-3	TGTGCCAGCAGCCAAGATCAGGGGTCCGATACGCAGTATTTT	CASSQDQGSDTQYF
TRBD2	TRBV11-3	NA	TRBJ2-5	TGTGCCAGCAGCTCTAGCGGGGGGGCGGCCGAGACCCAGTACTTC	CASSSSGGAAETQYF
TRBD1	TRBV7-2	NA	TRBJ2-1	TGTGCCAGCAGCCTCGGACAGGGGAATGAGCAGTTCTTC	CASSLGQGNEQFF
TRBD2	TRBV3-1/TRBV3-2	NA	TRBJ2-3	TGTGCCAGCAGCCGAACTAGCGGGGGAGATACGCAGTATTTT	CASSRTSGGDTQYF
TRBD2	TRBV6-5	NA	TRBJ2-1	TGTGCCAGCAGTTCTTTGGGGTCCGGGAGGAATGAGCAGTTCTTC	CASSSLGSGRNEQFF
NA	TRBV19	NA	TRBJ1-5	TGTGCCAGTAGTATAGGACCGATGAAGAATCAGCCCCAGCATTTT	CASSIGPMKNQPQHF
TRBD2	TRBV19	NA	TRBJ2-3	TGTGCCAGTATGCCTAGCGGGGAGAGGGATACGCAGTATTTT	CASMPSGERDTQYF
NA	TRBV3-1/TRBV3-2	NA	TRBJ1-3	TGTGCCAGCAGCCAAGATCTCGGAGGATCTGGAAACACCATATATTTT	CASSQDLGGSGNTIYF
NA	TRBV6-5	NA	TRBJ2-3	TGTGCCAGCAGTTATCGGATCTGGGGCACAGATACGCAGTATTTT	CASSYRIWGTDTQYF
NA	TRBV6-6	NA	TRBJ2-3	TGTGCCAGCTCGATATTCAGAGATACGCAGTATTTT	CASSIFRDTQYF
TRBD2	TRBV6-6	NA	TRBJ2-1	TGTGCCAGCAGTTCAGAAGCGGGGGGGAATTACAATGAGCAGTTCTTC	CASSSEAGGNYNEQFF
NA	TRBV5-1	NA	TRBJ1-2	TGCGCCAGCAGCTTGGAGCCGGCGAACTATGGCTACACCTTC	CASSLEPANYGYTF
TRBD1	TRBV6-1	NA	TRBJ2-7	TGTGCCAGCAGTGAGTGGGGACAGGGTTACTACGAGCAGTACTTC	CASSEWGQGYYEQYF
NA	TRBV4-1	NA	TRBJ2-5	TGCGCCAGCAGCCAAGATCCCCCGCGATCCAACCAAGAGACCCAGTACTTC	CASSQDPPRSNQETQYF
NA	TRBV7-6	NA	TRBJ2-1	TGTGCCAGCAGCAAAGACCGATACAATGAGCAGTTCTTC	CASSKDRYNEQFF
TRBD1	TRBV30	once	TRBJ1-1	TGTGCCTGGAGAGCTAGGACAGGCAACACTGAAGCTTTCTTT	CAWRARTGNTEAFF
TRBD1	TRBV5-1	NA	TRBJ1-1	TGCGCCAGCAGCCTCAGGACAGGGGTGGTCACTGAAGCTTTCTTT	CASSLRTGVVTEAFF
NA	TRBV29-1	NA	TRBJ1-1	TGCAGCGTTGAAAGGGGGGGGAACACTGAAGCTTTCTTT	CSVERGGNTEAFF
TRBD1	TRBV24-1	once	TRBJ1-2	TGTGCCACCAGTGATTTCATACAAGCCGGACAGGGGGCGTGGTATGGCTACACCTTC	CATSDFIQAGQGAWYGYTF
NA	TRBV6-5	NA	TRBJ2-1	TGTGCCAGCAGCCTCGAGTCGAGCTCCTACAATGAGCAGTTCTTC	CASSLESSSYNEQFF
TRBD1	TRBV5-4	NA	TRBJ2-7	TGTGCCAGCTCATCCGGCCAGGGGGCCGGCGAGCAGTACTTC	CASSSGQGAGEQYF
TRBD2	TRBV3-1/TRBV3-2	NA	TRBJ2-1	TGTGCCAGCAGCCAACCTGGGGCGGGGGGGAGAAATGAGCAGTTCTTC	CASSQPGAGGRNEQFF
NA	TRBV30	NA	TRBJ2-1	TGTGCCTGGAAACCGAGGGGGGTCGACAATGAGCAGTTCTTC	CAWKPRGVDNEQFF
NA	TRBV3-1/TRBV3-2	NA	TRBJ1-1	TGTGCCAGCAGCCGGACTAGCTACGGGGACACTGAAGCTTTCTTT	CASSRTSYGDTEAFF
TRBD1	TRBV27	few	TRBJ1-4	TGTGCCAGCAGCAACTCTCCGGGACAGGTAAAAGAAAAACTGTTTTTT	CASSNSPGQVKEKLFF
NA	TRBV7-9	NA	TRBJ1-3	TGTGCCAGCAGCTTAGGGCAGGCAAACACCATATATTTT	CASSLGQANTIYF
NA	TRBV7-2	NA	TRBJ1-6	TGTGCCAGCAGCCTAGGGCTGGTTAATTCACCCCTCCACTTT	CASSLGLVNSPLHF
TRBD1	TRBV4-1	NA	TRBJ2-3	TGCGCCAGCAGCCAACGGGACAGGGGGCCAGATACGCAGTATTTT	CASSQRDRGPDTQYF